This record concerns one T cell receptor (beta chain) sequence. This sample was included in a study of blood T cell repertoires in COVID-19. Method: immunoSEQ multiplex PCR; TCRdb's copy keeps in-frame clones and lacks some. The sample lists 62,000 or so clones, 80% to 90% occurring once. Losses at the gene ends were 0 bases for V and 1 base for J; bases not matched to a gene: 0. The CDR3 spans 15 residues. Germline V gene data show CDR1 as SGHTA and CDR2 as FQGNSA. The receptor's source is a woman in her sixties or seventies with acute or convalescent COVID-19. Sequencing used peripheral blood. The chain recombines TRBV7-2 with TRBJ1-5, with TRBD1 matching over 7 bases. The CDR3 region is CASSLAGQSNQPQHF. The CDR3 DNA reads as TGTGCCAGCAGCTTAGCGGGACAGAGCAATCAGCCCCAGCATTTT.